This is a list of T cell receptor beta chains from one sample in a study of shared clonotypes between healthy human individuals. The assay was immunoSEQ multiplex PCR, and TCRdb's table has in-frame clones only and misses some. The sample shows about 2 million clones, around 96% of them seen only once. Source material: naive CD8+ T cells sorted from blood. Source of these receptors: a young man in good health. Both conserved end residues are part of each CDR3. Fields, in order: clone size, D gene, V gene, J gene, CDR3 DNA, CDR3 protein. D genes are given only for firm matches. Not all rows give a size; the values are once, few, many and, for expanded clones, a class.

NA	NA	TRBV6-6	TRBJ2-1	TGTGCCAGCAGTTACAGCAGGGACAATGAGCAGTTCTTC	CASSYSRDNEQFF
NA	NA	TRBV27	TRBJ2-7	TGTGCCAGCGCCCCGACAGTAGGCGAGCAGTACTTC	CASAPTVGEQYF
NA	TRBD2	TRBV4-2	TRBJ2-7	TGTGCCAGCAGCCAAGGACTAGCGGGGTGGGAGCAGTACTTC	CASSQGLAGWEQYF
once	NA	TRBV28	TRBJ1-1	TGTGCCAGCAGTTTGAGGGCCTTGGGATTCATGAACACTGAAGCTTTCTTT	CASSLRALGFMNTEAFF
NA	NA	TRBV4-1	TRBJ1-1	TGCGCCAGCAGTGATGGGGGGGCGAGTGAAGCTTTCTTT	CASSDGGASEAFF
NA	TRBD2	TRBV19	TRBJ2-7	TGTGCCAGTACCGCCGGGGGGTCAGACTACGAGCAGTACTTC	CASTAGGSDYEQYF
NA	TRBD1	TRBV27	TRBJ1-4	TGTGCCAGCAAGGAGCTGGGACAGGACAAAAAACTGTTTTTT	CASKELGQDKKLFF
NA	NA	TRBV9	TRBJ1-1	TGTGCCAGCAGTAGGCCTCCTGGCACTGAAGCTTTCTTT	CASSRPPGTEAFF
NA	TRBD2	TRBV5-4	TRBJ2-1	TGTGCCAGCAGCCCTACCGGGGGGGCGAGTGATGAGCAGTTCTTC	CASSPTGGASDEQFF
NA	NA	TRBV5-1	TRBJ2-7	TGCGCCAGCAGCTTAGCCACGGCCTACGAGCAGTACTTC	CASSLATAYEQYF
NA	NA	TRBV6-5	TRBJ2-3	TGTGCCAGCAGTTACTCAGGAGGGCGGTCGGATACGCAGTATTTT	CASSYSGGRSDTQYF
NA	NA	TRBV11-1	TRBJ2-7	TGTGCCAGCAGCGGTCTAGCGTCCAACGAGCAGTACTTC	CASSGLASNEQYF
NA	TRBD1	TRBV27	TRBJ2-4	TGTGCCAGCAGCCCGAGGACAGGGGGCGCCCACATTCAGTACTTC	CASSPRTGGAHIQYF
once	NA	TRBV27	TRBJ2-3	TGTGCCAGCAGTTTGGGCGGTTTCAGCACAGATACGCAGTATTTT	CASSLGGFSTDTQYF
NA	NA	TRBV4-1	TRBJ1-1	TGCGCCAGCAGCCAAGAATCAGGGTGGGGGGGAGCTTTCTTT	CASSQESGWGGAFF
once	TRBD1	TRBV6-5	TRBJ1-2	TGTGCCAGCAGTACGGGACAGGGCTATGGCTACACCTTC	CASSTGQGYGYTF
NA	NA	TRBV23-1	TRBJ1-1	TGCGCCAGCAGCCGGGTCTCAAAAGATACTGAAGCTTTCTTT	CASSRVSKDTEAFF
NA	NA	TRBV7-9	TRBJ2-1	TGTGCCAGCAGCTTAGATCCAGGTGAGCAGTTCTTC	CASSLDPGEQFF
NA	NA	TRBV15	TRBJ1-1	TGTGCCACCAGCAGAGATTGGGGAACCGAGAACACTGAAGCTTTCTTT	CATSRDWGTENTEAFF
NA	TRBD1	TRBV19	TRBJ1-5	TGTGCCAGTAGTGTCGACAGGGTCGGATGGGAGCCCCAGCATTTT	CASSVDRVGWEPQHF
NA	NA	TRBV28	TRBJ1-5	TGTGCCAGCAGTTTACCAGGGGAGCAGCCCCAGCATTTT	CASSLPGEQPQHF
NA	NA	TRBV29-1	TRBJ1-1	TGCAGCGTTGCGGTGGCGGGACACATGAACACTGAAGCTTTCTTT	CSVAVAGHMNTEAFF
NA	NA	TRBV6-5	TRBJ2-7	TGTGCCAGCAGCCCAGTTAATTGGGGCGAGCAGTACTTC	CASSPVNWGEQYF
once	NA	TRBV7-2	TRBJ1-2	TGTGCCAGCAGCTTAGGGGGACTGTATGGCTACACCTTC	CASSLGGLYGYTF
NA	NA	TRBV7-8	TRBJ1-2	TGTGCCAGCAGCTTAATTTCGCCAGTCACCTATGGCTACACCTTC	CASSLISPVTYGYTF
NA	NA	TRBV19	TRBJ1-6	TGTGCCAGTAGTTGGGCAGGGGATTCACCCCTCCACTTT	CASSWAGDSPLHF
NA	NA	TRBV5-4	TRBJ1-4	TGTGCCAGCAGCTTGGAAGGGGCGCGAAAACTGTTTTTT	CASSLEGARKLFF
NA	TRBD1	TRBV5-6	TRBJ2-1	TGTGCCAGCAGCAGAACAGGGGGCCTGTACAATGAGCAGTTCTTC	CASSRTGGLYNEQFF
NA	TRBD1	TRBV6-5	TRBJ2-1	TGTGCCAGCAGTTATTCCGGGACAGGGACCTACAATGAGCAGTTCTTC	CASSYSGTGTYNEQFF
NA	NA	TRBV28	TRBJ2-3	TGTGCCAGCAGCCGCCAACATCCAGATACGCAGTATTTT	CASSRQHPDTQYF
NA	NA	TRBV7-6	TRBJ2-1	TGTGCCAGCAGCTTAGCGCACCGGCGGGATTCCTACAATGAGCAGTTCTTC	CASSLAHRRDSYNEQFF
NA	TRBD1	TRBV7-9	TRBJ2-1	TGTGCCAGCAGCTTAGAGGGGGCCGGGAATGAGCAGTTCTTC	CASSLEGAGNEQFF
NA	TRBD2	TRBV13	TRBJ2-5	TGTGCCAGCAGCTTAGGGGCTAGCGGAGAACAAGAGACCCAGTACTTC	CASSLGASGEQETQYF
NA	NA	TRBV7-9	TRBJ2-1	TGTGCCAGCAGCTTACGGGCTGACCCCTACAATGAGCAGTTCTTC	CASSLRADPYNEQFF
NA	NA	TRBV4-3	TRBJ2-1	TGCGCCAGCAGCCCAAGAAACCGGCGGGACAATGAGCAGTTCTTC	CASSPRNRRDNEQFF
NA	NA	TRBV11-2	TRBJ1-1	TGTGCCAGCAGCTTAGAGGTGGGACGGATCACTGAAGCTTTCTTT	CASSLEVGRITEAFF
NA	NA	TRBV29-1	TRBJ2-1	TGCAGCGTTCTACAGGTGATTTACAATGAGCAGTTCTTC	CSVLQVIYNEQFF
NA	TRBD1	TRBV9	TRBJ1-5	TGTGCCAGCAGCGCGTCAGGGGGCAAACAGCCCCAGCATTTT	CASSASGGKQPQHF
NA	TRBD1	TRBV10-1	TRBJ2-4	TGCGCCAGCAGGACAGGGAGTGGGGCCAAAAACATTCAGTACTTC	CASRTGSGAKNIQYF
NA	TRBD1	TRBV11-1	TRBJ1-1	TGTGCCAGCAGCTTTCCCCGCGACAGGGGGGACACTGAAGCTTTCTTT	CASSFPRDRGDTEAFF
NA	NA	TRBV6-1	TRBJ1-3	TGTGCCAGCAGTGAAGAGTACATCTCTGGAAACACCATATATTTT	CASSEEYISGNTIYF
NA	NA	TRBV9	TRBJ2-3	TGTGCCAGCAGCGTGAGGGGGGCCGGAGATACGCAGTATTTT	CASSVRGAGDTQYF
NA	TRBD1	TRBV5-1	TRBJ1-4	TGCGCCAGCAGCATAGGGACAGGTACTAATGAAAAACTGTTTTTT	CASSIGTGTNEKLFF
NA	TRBD1	TRBV27	TRBJ2-2	TGTGCCAGCAGCCGGACAGGGGGCAAGAACACCGGGGAGCTGTTTTTT	CASSRTGGKNTGELFF
NA	NA	TRBV25-1	TRBJ2-3	TGTGCCAGCAGTGGAGAACACTATAATCAGTATTTT	CASSGEHYNQYF
NA	TRBD1	TRBV6-6	TRBJ2-1	TGTGCCAGCAGTCCGGGACAGGGGCCGACCTACAATGAGCAGTTCTTC	CASSPGQGPTYNEQFF
once	NA	TRBV27	TRBJ2-2	TGTGCCAGCAGTTGGGGACATAAACGGGAGCTGTTTTTT	CASSWGHKRELFF
NA	NA	TRBV11-2	TRBJ2-2	TGTGCCAGCAGATCCGGACAGCCGAACACCGGGGAGCTGTTTTTT	CASRSGQPNTGELFF
NA	TRBD1	TRBV28	TRBJ2-1	TGTGCCAGCAGCCCACCGGGACAGAACTACAATGAGCAGTTCTTC	CASSPPGQNYNEQFF
NA	TRBD1	TRBV4-1	TRBJ2-7	TGCGCCAGCAGCCAAAGCAGGGACAGGACCTACGAGCAGTACTTC	CASSQSRDRTYEQYF
NA	NA	TRBV5-1	TRBJ1-1	TGCGCCAGCAGCTTGGACTACTCGGGAAACACTGAAGCTTTCTTT	CASSLDYSGNTEAFF
NA	NA	TRBV7-9	TRBJ2-7	TGTGCCAGCAGCCCCTCCCCCGACGAGCAGTACTTC	CASSPSPDEQYF
NA	NA	TRBV27	TRBJ2-3	TGTGCCAGCAGCTACTTCTCCACAGATACGCAGTATTTT	CASSYFSTDTQYF
NA	NA	TRBV5-4	TRBJ2-7	TGTGCCAGCAGCTTCGGGACGGAGCCCGAGTCGTACGAGCAGTACTTC	CASSFGTEPESYEQYF